This T cell receptor (beta chain) was captured by sequencing in a study of T cell responses to AZD1222 COVID-19 vaccine (dated by TCRdb to the early 2020s). For the wider study: AZD1222 recipients with second doses at about 4 weeks or about 12 weeks were pooled, because spike-specific TCR depth and breadth did not differ between schedules. TCR sequencing covered fewer than 250 trial participants: roughly 200 given two doses of AZD1222 and 26 given two doses of MenACWY control vaccine. Trial participants were enrolled by age into subgroups of 18-55, 56-69 and 70-plus years, and around 140, 26 and 57 TCR-sequenced participants, respectively, were included in these subgroups. The paper's findings and limits, for the study overall: In the small 56-69-year group, the increase in depth fell short of significance, most likely because of low power. Most participants were white British and females outnumbered males, and the authors suggested that clonal diversity may have been underestimated. The whole spike protein was spanned by vaccine-associated CD4 TCRs, and dominant responses were seen in regions 160-218 and 743-854. Reportedly, close to half of the unique spike-specific TCRs recognized epitopes lying outside the regions that are mutated in the B.1.351 and B.1.1.7 variants. Conclusions about previously exposed vaccinees are limited, since just five or six AZD1222 recipients were seropositive for SARS-CoV-2 at baseline. Because no samples from the day 14 peak response were available, repertoires could be characterized only after the peak T cell response. Spike-specific TCR breadth and depth rose significantly after two AZD1222 doses compared with day 0 and with MenACWY recipients.

Taken from the germline V gene (reference sequence), the CDR1 and CDR2 loops are LNHDA and SQIVND. V lost 5 bases and J lost 9 bases, and the count of bases not matched to a germline gene is 9. CDR3 length: 13 amino acids, cysteine to phenylalanine. Only the CDR3 region is kept as DNA, spanning 39 bases read in frame from base 1. The CDR3 regions of human TCRbeta chains were subjected to immunosequencing. The paper's data handling went like this. TCRs in the repertoires were compared against a reference library of SARS-CoV-2-specific TCRs that had been generated with the MIRA antigen-specificity platform. Breadth was defined as the fraction of unique TCRs that were SARS-CoV-2-associated, and depth was defined as the fraction of total T cells that were SARS-CoV-2-associated. Using the MIRA data, every spike-specific TCR was mapped to the spike region that the TCR reacted to and assigned to either a CD4 or a CD8 class. Log10-transformed breadth and depth values were compared by one-way ANOVA with Sidak's multiple comparisons tests. TCRdb provides this immuneACCESS table in a form limited to in-frame rearrangements. Some clones are lacking; in checked studies, under half of them reflect an unresolved V gene, and why the rest are absent is not known. That table gives V, J and clone size, and the DNA gave D and trimming. Counted in this sample were some 80,000 clones; roughly nine tenths of them appeared once. 6% to 9% of the sample is taken by the ten largest.

The time point label here, explained by the study, means: baseline before first vaccination. Vaccinee samples came from UK trials COV001 and COV002, including a single-blind randomized controlled phase 2/3 trial of AZD1222 (ChAdOx1 nCoV-19) in healthy adults. Trial participant PBMC samples were collected at day 0 and day 28 after the second dose for TCRbeta chain sequencing. A remark on this clone: This clone's antigen is unknown. Per-nucleotide qualities are absent, and no much larger clonotype sits a single base away.

This TCR was recovered from an adult in good health. Source: peripheral blood, taken on day 0 of AZD1222 vaccination. The chain was built from TRBV19 and TRBJ1-1, and 7 junction bases match TRBD1. The nucleotide sequence reads as follows: TGTGCCAGTAGTCCGCAGGGGGAAGTTCAAGCTTTCTTT. Its translation reads: CASSPQGEVQAFF.